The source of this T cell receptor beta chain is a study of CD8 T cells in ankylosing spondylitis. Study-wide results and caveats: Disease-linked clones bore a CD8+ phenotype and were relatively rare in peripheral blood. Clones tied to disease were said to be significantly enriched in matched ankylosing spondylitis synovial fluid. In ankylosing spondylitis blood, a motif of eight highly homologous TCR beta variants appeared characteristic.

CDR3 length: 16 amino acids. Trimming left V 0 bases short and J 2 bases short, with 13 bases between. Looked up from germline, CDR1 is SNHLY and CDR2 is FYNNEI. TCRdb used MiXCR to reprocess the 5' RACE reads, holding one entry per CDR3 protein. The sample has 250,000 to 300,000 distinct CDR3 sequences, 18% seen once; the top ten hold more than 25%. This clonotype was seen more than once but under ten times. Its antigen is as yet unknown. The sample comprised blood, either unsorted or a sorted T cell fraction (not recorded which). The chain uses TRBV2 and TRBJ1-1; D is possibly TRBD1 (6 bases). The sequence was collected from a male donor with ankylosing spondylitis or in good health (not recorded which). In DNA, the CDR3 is TGTGCCAGCAGTGAAGCGGGGGGGCGAGCCAACACTGAAGCTTTCTTT. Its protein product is CASSEAGGRANTEAFF.